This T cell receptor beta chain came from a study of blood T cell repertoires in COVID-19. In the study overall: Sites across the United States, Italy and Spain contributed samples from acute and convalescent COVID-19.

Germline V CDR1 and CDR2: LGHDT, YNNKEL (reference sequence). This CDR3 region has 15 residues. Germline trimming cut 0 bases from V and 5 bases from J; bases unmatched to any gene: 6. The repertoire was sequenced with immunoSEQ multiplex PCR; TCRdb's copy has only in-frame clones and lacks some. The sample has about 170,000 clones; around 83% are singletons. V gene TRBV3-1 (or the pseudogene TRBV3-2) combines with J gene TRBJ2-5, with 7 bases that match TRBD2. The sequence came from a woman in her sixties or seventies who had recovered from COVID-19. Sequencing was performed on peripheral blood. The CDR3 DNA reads TGTGCCAGCAGCCAAGATGGCGGGAGAGCTGAGACCCAGTACTTC. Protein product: CASSQDGGRAETQYF.